Listed here is a single T cell receptor (beta chain). Its antigen is still unknown. TCRdb fed the 5' RACE reads into MiXCR, producing one record per CDR3 protein. The top ten clones hold roughly 2.3% of a sample with about 190,000 distinct CDR3 sequences, approximately 16% of them seen once. This entry is derived from a study of T-cell memory formation after mild COVID-19. The CDR3 contains 15 residues. CDR1 and CDR2 (germline): SNHLY, FYNNEI. V dropped 5 bases and J dropped 4 bases, with 15 bases sitting between them. Findings and limits, study-wide: Largely, contracting CD4+ clones fell within CM and EM, and contracting CD8+ clones within EMRA.

Sequencing used PBMCs or a T cell subset sorted from them (not recorded which). The V call is TRBV2, the J call TRBJ1-5; D ambiguous. The source is an adult woman who had mild COVID-19 (a few samples of this study predate the infection). Cell type and time point are not known. CDR3 residues: CASSRQPYGNQPQHF. In DNA form, the CDR3 reads TGTGCCAGCAGTAGACAACCTTATGGGAATCAGCCCCAGCATTTT.